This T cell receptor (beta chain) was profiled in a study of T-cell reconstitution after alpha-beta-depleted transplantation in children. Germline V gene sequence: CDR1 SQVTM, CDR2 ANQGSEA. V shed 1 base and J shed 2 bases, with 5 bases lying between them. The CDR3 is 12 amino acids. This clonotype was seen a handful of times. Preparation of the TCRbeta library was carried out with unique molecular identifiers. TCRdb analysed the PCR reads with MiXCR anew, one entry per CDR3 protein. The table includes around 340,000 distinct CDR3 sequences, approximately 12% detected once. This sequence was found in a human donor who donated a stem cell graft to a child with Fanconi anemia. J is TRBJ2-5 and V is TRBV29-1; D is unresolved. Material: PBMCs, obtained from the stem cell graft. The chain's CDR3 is CSVEGPQETQYF. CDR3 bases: TGCAGCGTTGAAGGCCCACAAGAGACCCAGTACTTC.